This is a list of T cell receptor beta chains from one sample in a study of control samples from healthy donors and cancer patients. The repertoire was sequenced with immunoSEQ multiplex PCR; TCRdb's copy has only in-frame clones and lacks some. The repertoire includes approximately 84,000 clones, roughly 91% of them detected once, and 15% to 18% sits in the top ten. Sequenced input: blood. The receptors come from a man aged 30 to 45 in good health. CDR3s include the opening cysteine and the closing phenylalanine or tryptophan. The D gene is left open where the match is weak. Some rows mark clone size as missing; the rest say once, few, many or name a class of expanded clone.

cdr3_length	v_call	clone_size	j_call	d_call	cdr3_aa	cdr3_nt
17	TRBV19	-	TRBJ1-3	TRBD1	CASSTLPGQGLKNTIYF	TGTGCCAGTAGTACACTTCCCGGACAGGGACTGAAGAACACCATATATTTT
16	TRBV5-1	-	TRBJ1-1	-	CASSFLGVGVGTEAFF	TGCGCCAGCAGCTTCCTTGGTGTGGGGGTTGGGACTGAAGCTTTCTTT
13	TRBV5-5	-	TRBJ2-7	-	CASSKGHPYEQYF	TGTGCCAGCAGCAAGGGACACCCCTACGAGCAGTACTTC
12	TRBV13	medium-sized	TRBJ2-1	-	CAGGSSYNEQFF	TGTGCCGGGGGCAGCTCCTACAATGAGCAGTTCTTC
15	TRBV27	-	TRBJ1-3	-	CASSPHPAGGNTIYF	TGTGCCAGCAGTCCCCACCCCGCGGGAGGCAACACCATATATTTT
15	TRBV20-1	few	TRBJ1-2	-	CSASRSPEGPNGYTF	TGCAGTGCTAGTCGGTCCCCAGAGGGGCCAAATGGCTACACCTTC
16	TRBV13	-	TRBJ2-5	TRBD2	CASSLGLAGGRETQYF	TGTGCCAGCAGCTTAGGGCTAGCGGGAGGTAGAGAGACCCAGTACTTC
15	TRBV3-1/TRBV3-2	-	TRBJ2-7	-	CASSSGPHSSYEQYF	TGTGCCAGCAGTTCCGGGCCACATTCGTCCTACGAGCAGTACTTC
16	TRBV28	-	TRBJ2-3	-	CASSPEWATGTDTQYF	TGTGCCAGCAGTCCCGAGTGGGCCACCGGGACAGATACGCAGTATTTT
14	TRBV25-1	-	TRBJ1-1	-	CASSGHLGPYLAFF	TGTGCCAGCAGTGGACACCTGGGCCCTTATTTAGCTTTCTTT
13	TRBV27	-	TRBJ2-7	-	CASSGSSTHEQYF	TGTGCCAGCAGCGGTTCCAGCACCCACGAGCAGTACTTC
16	TRBV14	-	TRBJ2-5	-	CASSQEVREDEETQYF	TGTGCCAGCAGCCAAGAGGTTAGGGAGGACGAAGAGACCCAGTACTTC
19	TRBV15	-	TRBJ2-2	TRBD2	CATSREAAGLAGNTGELFF	TGTGCCACCAGCAGAGAGGCGGCGGGACTAGCGGGCAACACCGGGGAGCTGTTTTTT
14	TRBV9	-	TRBJ1-4	-	CASSEGTVSEKLFF	TGTGCCAGCAGCGAAGGGACTGTAAGTGAAAAACTGTTTTTT
15	TRBV5-5	-	TRBJ1-4	TRBD1	CASSSYRGTNEKLFF	TGTGCCAGCAGCTCCTACAGGGGTACTAATGAAAAACTGTTTTTT
13	TRBV30	-	TRBJ2-3	-	CATLRGAGDTQYF	TGTGCCACCCTGAGGGGGGCAGGAGATACGCAGTATTTT
13	TRBV6-2/TRBV6-3	-	TRBJ1-5	-	CASSYYSNQPQHF	TGTGCCAGCAGTTACTATAGCAATCAGCCCCAGCATTTT
18	TRBV5-3	-	TRBJ1-2	TRBD1	CARRRETPTPDREVGYTF	TGTGCCAGAAGGAGAGAGACCCCAACCCCAGACAGGGAAGTTGGCTACACCTTC
14	TRBV5-1	-	TRBJ1-1	-	CASSLEAANTEAFF	TGCGCCAGCAGCTTGGAGGCGGCGAACACTGAAGCTTTCTTT
15	TRBV6-5	-	TRBJ1-1	TRBD1	CASSFWGQGYREAFF	TGTGCCAGCAGTTTTTGGGGACAGGGGTACCGCGAAGCTTTCTTT
15	TRBV29-1	-	TRBJ2-1	TRBD1	CSVGRRDREYNEQFF	TGCAGCGTTGGACGTCGGGACAGGGAGTACAATGAGCAGTTCTTC
13	TRBV2	-	TRBJ1-2	-	CASSKPGRDGYTF	TGTGCCAGCAGTAAACCGGGAAGAGATGGCTACACCTTC
20	TRBV6-2/TRBV6-3	-	TRBJ2-2	TRBD2	CASSYMRGSGRFGNTGELFF	TGTGCCAGCAGTTATATGCGGGGGAGCGGGAGATTTGGAAACACCGGGGAGCTGTTTTTT
12	TRBV12-3/TRBV12-4	-	TRBJ1-2	-	CASSSQGYGYTF	TGTGCCAGCAGTTCGCAGGGGTATGGCTACACCTTC
16	TRBV21-1	-	TRBJ2-1	-	CASSKRRGSSYNEQFF	TGTGCCAGCAGCAAACGGCGCGGGAGCTCCTACAATGAGCAGTTCTTC
15	TRBV30	-	TRBJ2-1	TRBD1	CAWAGTGISYNEQFF	TGTGCCTGGGCCGGGACAGGGATCTCCTACAATGAGCAGTTCTTC
14	TRBV7-9	-	TRBJ2-3	TRBD2	CASSWGGNTDTQYF	TGTGCCAGCAGCTGGGGGGGGAACACAGATACGCAGTATTTT
12	TRBV29-1	-	TRBJ2-7	-	CSVVGGSYEQYF	TGCAGCGTTGTAGGCGGGTCCTACGAGCAGTACTTC
13	TRBV2	-	TRBJ1-2	-	CASSGSRSDGYTF	TGTGCCAGCAGTGGGAGCAGATCGGATGGCTACACCTTC
17	TRBV7-9	-	TRBJ2-1	TRBD2	CASSLRLAGDSYNEQFF	TGTGCCAGCAGCCTAAGACTAGCGGGGGACTCCTACAATGAGCAGTTCTTC
16	TRBV21-1	-	TRBJ1-2	-	CASSKSRTKWDYGYTF	TGTGCCAGCAGCAAATCTCGGACAAAGTGGGACTATGGCTACACCTTC
17	TRBV5-8	-	TRBJ2-2	-	CASSHIGSARGTGELFF	TGTGCCAGCAGCCACATAGGCTCAGCGAGGGGCACCGGGGAGCTGTTTTTT
16	TRBV29-1	-	TRBJ1-2	-	CSVRHESGGLGYGYTF	TGCAGCGTGCGCCACGAATCGGGGGGTCTCGGCTATGGCTACACCTTC
14	TRBV4-2	once	TRBJ2-5	-	CASSHSELRETQYF	TGTGCCAGCAGTCATAGCGAGTTGAGAGAGACCCAGTACTTC
13	TRBV2	-	TRBJ2-2	-	CASSAGVTGELFF	TGTGCCAGCAGTGCAGGTGTCACCGGGGAGCTGTTTTTT
16	TRBV18	-	TRBJ2-5	TRBD2	CASSPRIAGGPETQYF	TGTGCCAGCTCACCCCGGATAGCGGGAGGGCCGGAGACCCAGTACTTC
14	TRBV19	-	TRBJ2-1	-	CASSISTGYNEQFF	TGTGCCAGTAGTATCTCAACAGGTTACAATGAGCAGTTCTTC
17	TRBV5-1	-	TRBJ2-7	-	CASSGPTSGTSSYEQYF	TGCGCCAGCAGCGGCCCGACATCTGGGACATCTTCCTACGAGCAGTACTTC
15	TRBV7-2	-	TRBJ1-5	-	CASSLESYSNQPQHF	TGTGCCAGCAGCTTAGAAAGCTATAGCAATCAGCCCCAGCATTTT
15	TRBV19	-	TRBJ2-5	TRBD1	CASSMLTGGQETQYF	TGTGCCAGTAGTATGCTGACAGGGGGCCAAGAGACCCAGTACTTC
15	TRBV4-1	-	TRBJ1-1	-	CASSQDGKGNTEAFF	TGCGCCAGCAGCCAAGATGGTAAAGGGAACACTGAAGCTTTCTTT
14	TRBV11-2	-	TRBJ1-6	TRBD1	CASSPGTGDSPLHF	TGTGCCAGCAGCCCCGGGACAGGGGATTCACCCCTCCACTTT
15	TRBV6-1	-	TRBJ1-4	-	CASSEWAGENEKLFF	TGTGCCAGCAGTGAATGGGCAGGGGAGAATGAAAAACTGTTTTTT
13	TRBV2	-	TRBJ1-1	-	CVLRERLNTEAFF	TGTGTTCTCAGGGAACGGCTGAACACTGAAGCTTTCTTT
17	TRBV4-3	-	TRBJ2-3	TRBD2	CASSHPGGGGFTDTQYF	TGCGCCAGCAGCCACCCCGGGGGCGGGGGGTTCACAGATACGCAGTATTTT
15	TRBV20-1	-	TRBJ1-4	-	CSASSRPATNEKLFF	TGCAGTGCTAGTAGTAGGCCTGCAACTAATGAAAAACTGTTTTTT
14	TRBV9	-	TRBJ2-3	-	CASTRDLSTDTQYF	TGTGCCAGCACCAGGGATCTCAGCACAGATACGCAGTATTTT
15	TRBV5-4	-	TRBJ2-2	TRBD2	CASSHSGTNTGELFF	TGTGCCAGCAGCCATAGCGGGACGAACACCGGGGAGCTGTTTTTT
13	TRBV9	-	TRBJ2-2	-	CASSVGHTGELFF	TGTGCCAGCAGCGTTGGACACACCGGGGAGCTGTTTTTT
13	TRBV7-9	-	TRBJ2-3	-	CASSRLSTDTQYF	TGTGCCAGCAGCCGACTTAGCACAGATACGCAGTATTTT
13	TRBV6-5	-	TRBJ1-1	-	CASSLQGVTEAFF	TGTGCCAGCAGTCTACAGGGAGTCACTGAAGCTTTCTTT
16	TRBV2	-	TRBJ2-1	TRBD2	CASQDPGSGGANEQFF	TGTGCCAGCCAAGACCCTGGCAGCGGGGGGGCCAATGAGCAGTTCTTC